What follows are 15 T cell receptor beta chains derived from one specimen sequenced in a study of blood T cell repertoires in COVID-19. TCRdb's table, derived via immunoSEQ multiplex PCR, lists solely in-frame clones and lacks some. The profile shows about 130,000 clones, around 81% of them singletons. The material sequenced was peripheral blood. Receptor source: a woman aged 50 to 65 with acute or convalescent COVID-19.

This clone was observed a few times. This sequence joins TRBV6-1 and TRBJ2-1; 11 bases align to TRBD2. The CDR3 spans 16 residues. The germline V gene encodes CDR1 MNHNS and CDR2 SASEGT. V dropped 4 bases and J dropped 7; count of bases not matched to a gene: 9. CDR3 DNA: TGTGCCAGCAGTGCTTTTCGGACTAGCGGGTCAAATGAGCAGTTCTTC. Translation gives CASSAFRTSGSNEQFF.

This chain uses TRBV6-5 with TRBJ1-1; 8 bases are shared with TRBD1. The V gene end was trimmed by 4 bases and the J gene end by 6 bases; junction bases not matched to a gene: 13. The CDR3 is 16 amino acids. Germline V gene lookup returns CDR1 MNHEY and CDR2 SVGAGI. CDR3 residues: CASSSGQGRTVAEAFF. CDR3 bases: TGTGCCAGCAGTTCCGGACAGGGAAGGACGGTTGCTGAAGCTTTCTTT.

This clone was seen a single time. The chain employs TRBV7-2 and TRBJ2-5; 10 bases fit TRBD2. The CDR3 loop spans 17 amino acids. The V segment lost 5 bases and the J segment 0 bases; nucleotides outside the gene matches: 9. Per germline, CDR1 SGHTA and CDR2 FQGNSA. This CDR3 is CASSPLAGAGYQETQYF. In DNA form, the CDR3 reads TGTGCCAGCAGCCCTCTAGCGGGGGCAGGGTACCAAGAGACCCAGTACTTC.

CDR3: CASSWSRGSSGNTIYF. The CDR3 DNA is TGTGCCAGCAGCTGGTCGAGAGGGAGCTCTGGAAACACCATATATTTT. This chain links TRBV7-9 with TRBJ1-3; no reliable D call. The CDR3 totals 16 residues. With 4 bases removed from V and 0 bases from J, the gap between germline ends came to 13 bases. Germline V CDR1 and CDR2: SEHNR, FQNEAQ (reference sequence).

This clone came up once. The chain employs TRBV18 and TRBJ1-2; TRBD1 is a possible D gene (6 bases). With 6 bases removed from V and 8 bases from J, the gap between germline ends came to 16 bases. Germline CDR1 reads KGHSH; CDR2 reads LQKENI. The CDR3 is made up of 13 amino acids. CDR3 in amino acids: CASSPDRSKGYTF. CDR3 bases: TGTGCCAGCTCGCCAGACAGGTCTAAAGGCTACACCTTC.

DNA for the CDR3: TGTGCCAGCGCTGGACAGGGGAAGGGGGGATCACCCCTCCACTTT. Its translation: CASAGQGKGGSPLHF. The V and J genes are TRBV6-5 and TRBJ1-6, with 9 bases matching TRBD1. The germline CDR1 and CDR2 sequences are MNHEY and SVGAGI. The CDR3 is 15 residues long. The trim removed 8 bases at V and 10 bases at J, leaving 12 bases unmatched.

The CDR3 here is CASSLDGTSGEETQYF. CDR3 in DNA: TGTGCCAGCAGCTTAGATGGAACTAGCGGGGAAGAGACCCAGTACTTC. The chain recombines TRBV11-2 with TRBJ2-5; TRBD2 matches 10 bases. Germline values: CDR1 SGHAT, CDR2 FQNNGV. This CDR3 contains 16 residues. With 0 bases clipped from V and 3 bases from J, the junction kept 4 bases outside the gene matches.

This clone came up a few times. V and J are TRBV5-3 and TRBJ1-1; 10 positions agree with TRBD1. TRBV5-3 is known as an ORF, though its function is uncertain. V was pared by 3 bases and J by 3 bases, with 5 bases of the junction left unmatched. There are 15 residues in the CDR3. CDR3 sequence (DNA): TGTGCCAGAAGCTCACAGGACAGGGGGGACACTGAAGCTTTCTTT. Protein: CARSSQDRGDTEAFF.

The chain employs TRBV19 and TRBJ2-1; 11 bases match TRBD2. CDR3 size: 17 residues. Germline CDR1 reads LNHDA; CDR2 reads SQIVND (reference sequence). J was trimmed by 8 bases and V by 9 bases; bases with no gene match: 18. Written as DNA, the CDR3 is TGTGCCAGCGGGCCCCGACTTCTGGCTAGCGGGGGGCATGAGCAGTTCTTC. Amino acid sequence: CASGPRLLASGGHEQFF.

The chain is built from TRBV5-1 and TRBJ2-1; 10 bases fit TRBD1. The CDR3 has 16 amino acids. After removal of 3 bases from V and 8 bases from J, the junction contained 11 bases not matched to a gene. Germline V CDR1 and CDR2: SGHRS, YFSETQ. CDR3 nucleotide sequence: TGCGCCAGCAGCTCCAACTCCGGGACAGGGGTTGATGAGCAGTTCTTC. This encodes CASSSNSGTGVDEQFF.

This clone showed up just a few times. The chain joins TRBV30 to TRBJ2-2; 9 bases are shared with TRBD1. Germline lookup yields CDR1 GTSNPN and CDR2 SVGIG (reference sequence). This CDR3 has 16 amino acids. The junction had 10 bases not matched to a gene; V was cut back by 4 bases and J by 4 bases. CDR3 sequence (DNA): TGTGCCTGGAATCAACCGGGACAGGGTATCACCGGGGAGCTGTTTTTT. This gives the protein CAWNQPGQGITGELFF.

The CDR3 DNA is TGTGCCAGCAGCCGAACCGACAGCTCTAATGAAAAACTGTTTTTT. Translation gives CASSRTDSSNEKLFF. The chain uses TRBV6-5 and TRBJ1-4; TRBD1 is a possible D gene (5 bases). CDR1 is MNHEY and CDR2 is SVGAGI in the germline V gene. V was cut by 6 bases and J by 3 bases, with 14 bases left in between. This CDR3 is 15 amino acids long.

This sequence joins TRBV4-1 and TRBJ1-2; D is undetermined. Germline CDR1 is MGHRA and CDR2 is YSYEKL. The CDR3 length is 14 residues. The V and J ends lost 4 bases and 2 bases respectively, with 11 bases between them. The CDR3: CASSPGGLNYGYTF. CDR3 DNA: TGCGCCAGCAGCCCCGGAGGACTCAACTATGGCTACACCTTC.

The chain combines TRBV19 with TRBJ2-5; 12 nucleotides match TRBD2. V shed 0 bases, J shed 5 bases, and the junction held 7 bases outside the gene matches. The CDR3 consists of 17 residues. The germline V gene has CDR1 LNHDA and CDR2 SQIVND (reference sequence). In nucleotides, the CDR3 is TGTGCCAGTAGTATAGACCTTACTAGCGGGGGGTCGGAGACCCAGTACTTC. Translation: CASSIDLTSGGSETQYF.

J is TRBJ2-7 and V is TRBV9, with D unresolved. Germline V gene sequence: CDR1 SGDLS, CDR2 YYNGEE. CDR3 length: 14 amino acids. The germline V and J ends were trimmed by 0 bases and 3 bases, with 10 bases remaining between them. The CDR3 spells CASSVGLRIYEQYF. The DNA of the CDR3 is TGTGCCAGCAGCGTAGGACTCAGAATCTACGAGCAGTACTTC.